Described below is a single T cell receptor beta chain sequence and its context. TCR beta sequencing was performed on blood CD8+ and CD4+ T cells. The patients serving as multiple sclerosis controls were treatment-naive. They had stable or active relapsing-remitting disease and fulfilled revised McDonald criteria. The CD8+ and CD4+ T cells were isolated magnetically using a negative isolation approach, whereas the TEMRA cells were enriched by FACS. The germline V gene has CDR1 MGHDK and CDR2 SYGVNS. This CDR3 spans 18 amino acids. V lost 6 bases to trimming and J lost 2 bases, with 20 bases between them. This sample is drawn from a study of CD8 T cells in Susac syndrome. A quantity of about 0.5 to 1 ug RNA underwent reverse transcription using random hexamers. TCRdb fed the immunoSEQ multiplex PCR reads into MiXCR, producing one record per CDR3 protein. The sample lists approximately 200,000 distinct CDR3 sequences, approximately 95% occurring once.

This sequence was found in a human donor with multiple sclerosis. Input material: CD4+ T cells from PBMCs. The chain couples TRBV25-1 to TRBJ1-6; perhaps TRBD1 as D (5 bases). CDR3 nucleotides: TGTGCCAGCAGAAACACCGGGGGAAGGGCCGCCTATAATTCACCCCTCCACTTT. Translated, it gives CASRNTGGRAAYNSPLHF.